These 22 T cell receptor beta chains came from one sample sequenced in a study of CD4 T cells in relation to SARS-CoV-2 and coronaviruses. The unexposed donors gave CD4+ T cells in 2011-2018, prior to COVID-19. This table comes from immunoSEQ multiplex PCR, and its TCRdb copy is limited to in-frame clones, with some not included. This table has approximately 59,000 clones, approximately 87% appearing once. The material sequenced was memory CD4+ T cells from PBMCs. These receptors originate from a human donor in good health.

This clone was counted once. This chain uses TRBV2 with TRBJ2-5, with TRBD1 matching over 7 bases. The CDR3 loop spans 13 amino acids. J gave up 1 base and V 8 bases, and 4 bases lay outside the gene matches. Germline-derived CDR1 and CDR2 are SNHLY and FYNNEI. The CDR3 spells CASEGARQETQYF. The CDR3 bases are TGTGCCAGCGAGGGGGCGCGCCAAGAGACCCAGTACTTC. Filled out from reference TRBV2 and TRBJ2-5, the complete variable domain reads EPEVTQTPSHQVTQMGQEVILRCVPISNHLYFYWYRQILGQKVEFLVSFYNNEISEKSEIFDDQFSVERPDGSNFTLKIRSTKLEDSAMYFCASEGARQETQYFGPGTRLLVL.

The chain uses TRBV2 and TRBJ1-4; 8 nucleotides line up with TRBD1. The junction had 8 bases not matched to a gene; V was cut back by 6 bases and J by 5 bases. Germline CDR1 and CDR2: SNHLY and FYNNEI. CDR3 length: 15 amino acids. CDR3 bases: TGTGCCAGCAGCCCCACAGGGGGAAAGAATGAAAAACTGTTTTTT. Encoded protein: CASSPTGGKNEKLFF.

V and J are TRBV12-3 or TRBV12-4 and TRBJ2-5; D is perhaps TRBD2 (7 bases). This CDR3 has 13 residues. The V and J ends lost 8 bases and 2 bases respectively, with 12 bases between them. CDR3 coding DNA: TGTGCCAGCGGCCGGGGGGCACAAGAGACCCAGTACTTC. Translating gives CASGRGAQETQYF.

CDR3 DNA: TGTGCCAGCTCAGGTTCGATCAATTCACCCCTCCACTTT. Translated, it gives CASSGSINSPLHF. This chain links TRBV18 with TRBJ1-6; D remains ambiguous. Between the trimmed V and J ends, which lost 5 bases and 7 bases, there was a span of 9 bases. The CDR3 is 13 amino acids. Germline V gene data show CDR1 as KGHSH and CDR2 as LQKENI.

V usage is TRBV3-1 (or the pseudogene TRBV3-2) and J usage is TRBJ2-1, with D perhaps TRBD2 (5 bases). The ends were cut back, 1 base at V and 5 bases at J, with 9 bases in the middle. The germline V gene encodes CDR1 LGHDT and CDR2 YNNKEL (reference sequence). The CDR3 is 14 residues long. The CDR3 loop reads CASSQGRVNNEQFF. CDR3 bases: TGTGCCAGCAGCCAAGGGCGGGTTAACAATGAGCAGTTCTTC.

V usage is TRBV7-3 and J usage is TRBJ2-3, with no clear D. Trimming stripped 3 bases from V and 3 bases from J, with 10 bases between. Germline loops: CDR1 SGHTA, CDR2 FQGTGA. The CDR3 covers 14 residues. This CDR3 is CASSFGLETDTQYF. The CDR3 DNA follows: TGTGCCAGCAGCTTCGGGCTAGAGACAGATACGCAGTATTTT.

This clone has only a few counts. This sequence joins TRBV19 and TRBJ1-6, with no clear D. The CDR3 is made up of 14 amino acids. The V and J ends lost 4 bases and 10 bases respectively, with 14 bases between them. Germline values: CDR1 LNHDA, CDR2 SQIVND (reference sequence). In DNA form, the CDR3 reads TGTGCCAGTAGTACGACTGGCCTGGACTCACCCCTCCACTTT. It encodes CASSTTGLDSPLHF.

The rearrangement links TRBV18 to TRBJ1-6, with 7 bases fitting TRBD1. Germline V lookup: CDR1 KGHSH, CDR2 LQKENI. CDR3 length: 15 residues. Trimming at V came to 5 bases and at J to 7 bases, leaving 8 bases not matched to a gene. The CDR3 bases are TGTGCCAGCTCAGCCTCGACAGGGACCAATTCACCCCTCCACTTT. Its protein product is CASSASTGTNSPLHF.

The chain is built from TRBV4-3 and TRBJ2-3; maybe TRBD2 (5 bases). Per germline, CDR1 LGHNA and CDR2 YSLEER. V lost 4 bases, J lost 2 bases, and 10 bases lay in between. The CDR3 spans 14 residues. The CDR3 sequence: CASSRARDTDTQYF. Written as DNA, the CDR3 is TGCGCCAGCAGCCGCGCCCGGGACACAGATACGCAGTATTTT.

This chain uses TRBV30 with TRBJ2-7; the match to TRBD1 covers 9 bases. Trimming cost V 0 bases and J 2 bases; bases outside gene matches: 2. The CDR3 covers 14 residues. The V gene's germline CDR1 is GTSNPN and CDR2 SVGIG (reference sequence). The CDR3 spells CAWSVGQGTYEQYF. The CDR3 nucleotides are TGTGCCTGGAGTGTAGGACAGGGGACCTACGAGCAGTACTTC.

This sequence joins TRBV25-1 and TRBJ2-1; TRBD1 aligns across 8 bases. Trimming removed 4 bases from V and 7 bases from J; junction bases left unmatched: 6. This CDR3 is 14 amino acids long. Germline V gene lookup returns CDR1 MGHDK and CDR2 SYGVNS. The CDR3 region is CASSGRQGFNEQFF. The CDR3 DNA reads as TGTGCCAGCAGTGGCCGACAGGGGTTTAATGAGCAGTTCTTC.

J is TRBJ2-1 and V is TRBV5-1; 11 bases agree with TRBD2. The CDR3 has 18 amino acids. The J segment lost 5 bases and the V segment lost 4 bases, leaving 14 bases of the junction unmatched. The germline V gene encodes CDR1 SGHRS and CDR2 YFSETQ. The CDR3 DNA reads as TGCGCCAGCAGCCACTCGACTAGCGGGGTACCACTTAACAATGAGCAGTTCTTC. Protein sequence: CASSHSTSGVPLNNEQFF.

The V call is TRBV2, the J call TRBJ1-1, with TRBD1 as a possible D gene (5 bases). V gave up 6 bases and J gave up 1 base, with 9 bases separating them. Germline CDR1 is SNHLY and CDR2 is FYNNEI. The CDR3 length is 13 residues. CDR3 sequence: CASRIQENTEAFF. CDR3 in DNA: TGTGCCAGCAGGATACAGGAGAACACTGAAGCTTTCTTT. Drawing the rest from reference TRBV2 and TRBJ1-1, the complete variable domain is EPEVTQTPSHQVTQMGQEVILRCVPISNHLYFYWYRQILGQKVEFLVSFYNNEISEKSEIFDDQFSVERPDGSNFTLKIRSTKLEDSAMYFCASRIQENTEAFFGQGTRLTVV.

The CDR3 DNA reads as TGTGCCAGCAGCAAAGTCCTCCTTCGGGTCTGCGGGCTCCCCAACTACGAGCAGTACTTC. Protein product: CASSKVLLRVCGLPNYEQYF. The rearrangement joins TRBV21-1 to TRBJ2-7; the D call of TRBD2 is as the table states it, not checked on the DNA. TRBV21-1 is tagged as a pseudogene. The CDR3 has 20 residues.

This clone came up once. V usage is TRBV5-1 and J usage is TRBJ2-1, with 9 bases aligning to TRBD1. The V gene's germline CDR1 is SGHRS and CDR2 YFSETQ. This CDR3 comprises 15 residues. V dropped 4 bases and J dropped 6; count of bases not matched to a gene: 8. CDR3 in DNA: TGCGCCAGCAGCGAAACAGGGGGCCTTGGCAATGAGCAGTTCTTC. Residues: CASSETGGLGNEQFF.

This chain connects TRBV29-1 to TRBJ2-3; perhaps TRBD2 as D (6 bases). The CDR3 runs 15 residues. Trimming took 6 bases from V and 0 from J, leaving 16 bases between them. CDR1 and CDR2 (germline): SQVTM, ANQGSEA. For the CDR3, the DNA is TGCAGCGTGGATCCGGACTATGACAGCACAGATACGCAGTATTTT. This encodes CSVDPDYDSTDTQYF.

J is TRBJ1-2 and V is TRBV2; D is possibly TRBD1 (5 bases). The V gene's germline CDR1 is SNHLY and CDR2 FYNNEI. This CDR3 is 15 amino acids long. V lost 2 bases and J lost 1, with 11 bases in between. The CDR3: CASSENWGSNYGYTF. As DNA, the CDR3 is TGTGCCAGCAGTGAAAATTGGGGGAGTAACTATGGCTACACCTTC.

Comments on this clone: Germline and junction disagree at one end, which may indicate a read error. The V gene is TRBV11-3, the J gene TRBJ1-2, with D perhaps matching TRBD1 (5 bases). This CDR3 is 10 amino acids long. The germline CDR1 and CDR2 sequences are SGHNT and YENEEA. This CDR3 reads CASSSDPGRF. DNA of the CDR3: TGTGCCAGCAGCTCGGATCCGGGACGCTTC.

Worth noting for this clone: Other nucleotide sequences in the sample specify the same CDR3. This sequence joins TRBV19 and TRBJ1-5, with TRBD1 as a possible D gene (6 bases). The V gene lost 4 bases and the J gene lost 2 bases, with 9 bases spanning the gap. The CDR3 has 14 amino acids. CDR1 and CDR2 (germline): LNHDA, SQIVND (reference sequence). The CDR3 nucleotides are TGTGCCAGTAGTACGTCAGGGGGCAATCAGCCCCAGCATTTT. Its translation: CASSTSGGNQPQHF. Filled out from reference TRBV19 and TRBJ1-5, the complete variable domain reads DGGITQSPKYLFRKEGQNVTLSCEQNLNHDAMYWYRQDPGQGLRLIYYSQIVNDFQKGDIAEGYSVSREKKESFPLTVTSAQKNPTAFYLCASSTSGGNQPQHFGDGTRLSIL.

The table lists this clone with a count of one. The rearrangement uses TRBV7-2 and TRBJ1-2; 11 bases map to TRBD1. CDR3 length equals 15 residues. From germline, CDR1 is SGHTA and CDR2 FQGNSA. V dropped 6 bases and J dropped 3; count of bases not matched to a gene: 6. The CDR3 here is CASSSRTGGHYGYTF. The CDR3 DNA reads TGTGCCAGCAGTTCGCGGACAGGGGGCCACTATGGCTACACCTTC.

Written as DNA, the CDR3 is TGTGCCAGCAGCGGAAGGACAGGGAAAAACACCATATATTTT. It translates to CASSGRTGKNTIYF. This rearrangement joins TRBV6-6 to TRBJ1-3, with TRBD1 identical over 8 bases. Germline CDR1 reads MNHNY; CDR2 reads SVGAGI (reference sequence). J was trimmed by 6 bases and V by 6 bases; bases with no gene match: 7. The CDR3 length is 14 residues.

The V call is TRBV5-1, the J call TRBJ2-1; 8 nucleotides agree with TRBD1. The CDR3 length is 15 residues. Trimming cost V 4 bases and J 10 bases; bases outside gene matches: 13. Germline V gives CDR1 SGHRS, CDR2 YFSETQ. The CDR3 reads CASSRGTGEVNEQFF. The CDR3 DNA reads TGCGCCAGCAGCAGGGGGACAGGTGAGGTCAACGAGCAGTTCTTC.